The 10 T cell receptor beta chains in this list originate from one sample, sequenced in a study of shared clonotypes between healthy human individuals. The protocol was immunoSEQ multiplex PCR, while the TCRdb copy is restricted to in-frame clones and leaves out a portion. The sample includes 2 million to 3 million clones, roughly 93% of them seen just once. The sequencing sample was made of naive CD4+ T cells from PBMCs. Subset: CD45RA+ positively selected. These receptors originate from a man younger than 35 in good health. Some clones in this sample may be carry-over from other donors' samples.

The rearrangement links TRBV5-6 to TRBJ1-1; 9 nucleotides align to TRBD1. The length of the CDR3 is 15 residues. The trim removed 3 bases at V and 4 bases at J, leaving 7 bases unmatched. Germline CDR1 SGHDT, CDR2 YYEEEE. CDR3 loop: CASSSGTGSVTEAFF. The CDR3 bases are TGTGCCAGCAGCTCGGGGACAGGGTCTGTCACTGAAGCTTTCTTT.

The chain joins TRBV28 to TRBJ1-4; 7 positions agree with TRBD1. The CDR3 totals 15 residues. Trimming at V came to 6 bases and at J to 2 bases, leaving 6 bases not matched to a gene. Germline CDR1 MDHEN, CDR2 SYDVKM. The DNA of the CDR3 is TGTGCCAGCAGGATACCGACAGGGACTAATGAAAAACTGTTTTTT. Its translation is CASRIPTGTNEKLFF.

This clone showed up just once. J is TRBJ2-3 and V is TRBV6-6; D gene uncertain. CDR1 is MNHNY, CDR2 SVGAGI, per germline (reference sequence). V was trimmed by 6 bases and J by 6 bases, leaving 13 bases between them. There are 13 residues in the CDR3. CDR3 nucleotide sequence: TGTGCCAGCAGACTATTGTCGGTGGATACGCAGTATTTT. Its translation is CASRLLSVDTQYF.

This clone is a singleton in its sample. V is TRBV28 and J is TRBJ2-2; the D gene is possibly TRBD2 (5 bases). The CDR3 is 15 amino acids. V was clipped by 3 bases and J by 0 bases, with 8 bases between them. Germline V gene sequence: CDR1 MDHEN, CDR2 SYDVKM. The CDR3 sequence: CASSFSGSNTGELFF. CDR3 sequence (DNA): TGTGCCAGCAGTTTCTCGGGGTCGAACACCGGGGAGCTGTTTTTT.

The V gene is TRBV6-1, the J gene TRBJ1-4; D call uncertain. The CDR3 consists of 12 residues. The ends were cut back, 6 bases at V and 4 bases at J, with 6 bases in the middle. CDR1 is MNHNS and CDR2 is SASEGT in the germline V gene. The DNA for the CDR3 is TGTGCCAGCAGGATGAATAATGAAAAACTGTTTTTT. It codes for CASRMNNEKLFF.

Of note for this clone: Other nucleotide sequences in the sample specify the same CDR3. The chain employs TRBV28 and TRBJ2-1, with a tentative D call TRBD1 (6 bases). This CDR3 has 12 residues. Trimming took 6 bases from V and 7 from J, leaving 10 bases between them. Germline loops: CDR1 MDHEN, CDR2 SYDVKM. CDR3 DNA: TGTGCCAGCAGCCTTACAGGGAATGAGCAGTTCTTC. It yields the protein CASSLTGNEQFF.

Remarks on this clone: The same CDR3 can be traced to other DNA sequences in this sample. The CDR3, as DNA: TGTGCCAGCAGTCGGACAGCAAACTATGGCTACACCTTC. Translating gives CASSRTANYGYTF. The chain joins TRBV6-5 to TRBJ1-2; tentatively, D is TRBD1 (6 bases). The germline V gene encodes CDR1 MNHEY and CDR2 SVGAGI. V lost 5 bases and J lost 2, with 9 bases in between. This CDR3 contains 13 residues.

This rearrangement joins TRBV28 to TRBJ2-7; 8 nucleotides line up with TRBD2. This CDR3 is 14 amino acids long. V lost 7 bases, J lost 3 bases, and 8 bases stayed unmatched. CDR1 is MDHEN and CDR2 is SYDVKM in the germline V gene. CDR3: CASTTGGVDYEQYF. The CDR3 DNA reads as TGTGCCAGCACCACGGGAGGGGTGGACTACGAGCAGTACTTC. Complete variable domain (other parts from reference TRBV28 and TRBJ2-7): DVKVTQSSRYLVKRTGEKVFLECVQDMDHENMFWYRQDPGLGLRLIYFSYDVKMKEKGDIPEGYSVSREKKERFSLILESASTNQTSMYLCASTTGGVDYEQYFGPGTRLTVT.

This clone was counted once. The CDR3 DNA reads TGTGCCAGCAGGGGATGGGGGGAACCTGGAAACACCATATATTTT. Translated, it gives CASRGWGEPGNTIYF. V usage is TRBV27 and J usage is TRBJ1-3; D is possibly TRBD1 (5 bases). The CDR3 is 15 residues long. CDR1 is MNHEY and CDR2 is SMNVEV in the germline V gene (reference sequence). V lost 6 bases to trimming and J lost 2 bases, with 14 bases between them.

The chain employs TRBV10-1 and TRBJ2-1, with D perhaps being TRBD1 or TRBD2 (5 bases each). This CDR3 comprises 13 residues. V lost 10 bases to trimming and J lost 12 bases, with 22 bases between them. Germline loops: CDR1 WNHNN, CDR2 SYGVQD (reference sequence). The CDR3 reads CATGTTSSEGQFF. DNA of the CDR3: TGCGCCACGGGGACCACCTCTTCTGAAGGGCAGTTCTTC.